This TCR beta chain is drawn from a study of blood T cell repertoires in COVID-19. Turning to the study itself: COVID-19 samples, acute and convalescent, were from the United States, Italy and Spain. T cells, B-cell-depleted T cells, or PBMCs provided the cDNA or gDNA that served as material.

Authors' methods: Amplification of reference gene primers was used by the study to estimate nucleated cell counts. Only in-frame clones appear in the TCRdb table, and some are missing; sequencing was by immunoSEQ multiplex PCR. That table supplies the V and J calls and clone size; D and trimming were determined from the DNA. The sample shows roughly 80,000 clones, about nine tenths of them seen only once. The CDR3 has 16 amino acids. CDR1 is SGHDT and CDR2 is YYEEEE in the germline V gene. Trimming removed 4 bases from V and 1 base from J; junction bases left unmatched: 7. The sequenced sample consisted of peripheral blood. The chain joins TRBV5-6 to TRBJ2-7; 11 nucleotides align to TRBD2. The origin of this receptor is a human donor in a cohort sampled during active COVID-19. The CDR3 loop is CASSDFSGGVSYEQYF. The CDR3 DNA reads TGTGCCAGCAGCGATTTTAGCGGGGGGGTTTCCTACGAGCAGTACTTC.